The 15 T cell receptor beta chains below all came from one sample that was sequenced in a study of patients and donors after allogeneic stem cell transplantation. TCRdb redid the calling of the RT-PCR reads with MiXCR, one entry per CDR3 protein. The sample carries approximately 220,000 distinct CDR3 sequences, 38% recorded once. Material for sequencing was blood, either unsorted or a sorted T cell fraction (not recorded which). These TCRs come from a human donor who was either an allogeneic HSCT recipient or a stem cell or donor lymphocyte infusion donor (not recorded which). It is not recorded whose cells these are; they may come from a transplant donor.

V and J are TRBV18 and TRBJ2-3; D may correspond to TRBD1 or TRBD2 (5 bases each). Germline CDR1 is KGHSH and CDR2 is LQKENI. Trimming left V 5 bases short and J 4 bases short, with 16 bases between. The CDR3 is 15 residues long. CDR3 protein: CASSSARGGPDTQYF. CDR3 coding DNA: TGTGCCAGCTCATCCGCTCGGGGCGGGCCAGATACGCAGTATTTT.

This clonotype occurred a few times. V is TRBV20-1 and J is TRBJ1-2; D unclear. Per the germline V gene, CDR1 is DFQATT and CDR2 is SNEGSKA (reference sequence). With 5 bases removed from V and 6 bases from J, the gap between germline ends came to 13 bases. The CDR3 is 12 amino acids. The CDR3 sequence is CSAASGSDGYTF. The CDR3 region has the DNA TGCAGTGCTGCCTCGGGTAGCGATGGCTACACCTTC.

This clonotype was counted only a few times. The chain uses TRBV7-9 and TRBJ1-1, with a possible D match to TRBD1 (6 bases). Germline V CDR1 and CDR2: SEHNR, FQNEAQ (reference sequence). The CDR3 loop spans 15 amino acids. V lost 11 bases, J lost 0 bases, and 19 bases lay in between. The CDR3 sequence is CAVYRASPLNTEAFF. CDR3 bases: TGTGCCGTATACAGGGCCTCGCCTTTGAACACTGAAGCTTTCTTT.

The rearrangement uses TRBV12-3 or TRBV12-4 and TRBJ2-1; TRBD2 agrees at 8 bases. V trimming: 2 bases; J trimming: 4 bases; junction bases outside the gene matches: 4. The CDR3 covers 15 residues. The CDR3 loop reads CASSLPGGLYNEQFF. In DNA, the CDR3 is TGTGCCAGCAGTTTACCGGGGGGGCTTTACAATGAGCAGTTCTTC.

V is TRBV10-3 and J is TRBJ2-3; 9 nucleotides line up with TRBD2. The CDR3 loop spans 13 amino acids. Germline V gene sequence: CDR1 ENHRY, CDR2 SYGVKD. V lost 4 bases and J lost 5; bases outside the gene matches: 1. CDR3 sequence reads: CAISGSGGDTQYF. In DNA, the CDR3 is TGTGCCATCAGTGGTAGCGGGGGAGATACGCAGTATTTT.

The rearrangement uses TRBV5-1 and TRBJ1-3, with 8 bases matching TRBD1. Germline V gives CDR1 SGHRS, CDR2 YFSETQ. V lost 4 bases, J lost 0 bases, and 6 bases stayed unmatched. This CDR3 contains 16 residues. The DNA of the CDR3 is TGCGCCAGCAGCCCCCGGGACAGGCACTCTGGAAACACCATATATTTT. Protein product: CASSPRDRHSGNTIYF.

The chain employs TRBV5-5 and TRBJ2-7, with 8 positions matching TRBD2. Trimming at V came to 0 bases and at J to 1 base, leaving 12 bases not matched to a gene. This CDR3 comprises 18 residues. The V gene's germline CDR1 is SGHKS and CDR2 YYEKEE (reference sequence). The CDR3 DNA is TGTGCCAGCAGCTTGGCCCCTTCCGGGAGGGTGAGTTCCTACGAGCAGTACTTC. Its translation: CASSLAPSGRVSSYEQYF.

The gene calls are TRBV5-1 and TRBJ1-2; 8 positions agree with TRBD1. The junction had 18 bases not matched to a gene; V was cut back by 3 bases and J by 8 bases. CDR3 length: 17 residues. Germline lookup yields CDR1 SGHRS and CDR2 YFSETQ. CDR3 in amino acids: CASSYAGQAVPTPGYTF. The CDR3 coding sequence is TGCGCCAGCAGCTACGCGGGACAGGCCGTCCCCACGCCAGGCTACACCTTC.

This clonotype was seen more than once but under ten times. The V gene is TRBV6-5, the J gene TRBJ1-6; TRBD1 aligns across 7 bases. CDR1 is MNHEY and CDR2 is SVGAGI in the germline V gene. The J segment lost 9 bases and the V segment lost 2 bases, leaving 7 bases of the junction unmatched. The CDR3 length is 15 residues. The CDR3 is CASSYDRDMSSPLHF. CDR3 bases: TGTGCCAGCAGTTACGACAGGGACATGAGTTCACCCCTCCACTTT.

This rearrangement joins TRBV12-3 or TRBV12-4 to TRBJ1-1; 10 nucleotides agree with TRBD1. The CDR3 loop spans 14 amino acids. The V gene end was trimmed by 5 bases and the J gene end by 2 bases; junction bases not matched to a gene: 2. CDR3 sequence: CASSPTGGNTEAFF. As DNA, the CDR3 is TGTGCCAGCAGTCCGACAGGGGGCAACACTGAAGCTTTCTTT.

This CDR3 reads CASSLGKKSYEQYF. For the CDR3, the DNA is TGCGCCAGCAGCTTGGGAAAGAAGTCCTACGAGCAGTACTTC. The rearrangement joins TRBV5-1 to TRBJ2-7, with no clear D. The CDR3 spans 14 residues. CDR1 is SGHRS and CDR2 is YFSETQ in the germline V gene. The germline V and J ends were trimmed by 0 bases and 1 base, with 8 bases remaining between them.

This clonotype was recorded only once. This chain connects TRBV7-2 to TRBJ2-1; a possible D gene is TRBD2 (5 bases). This CDR3 comprises 15 residues. The ends were cut back, 3 bases at V and 4 bases at J, with 13 bases in the middle. Germline CDR1 and CDR2: SGHTA and FQGNSA. CDR3: CASSFESGRYNEQFF. CDR3 sequence (DNA): TGTGCCAGCAGCTTCGAAAGCGGACGATACAATGAGCAGTTCTTC.

This chain links TRBV12-3 or TRBV12-4 with TRBJ2-3, with a tentative D call TRBD1 (6 bases). The V gene lost 1 base and the J gene lost 3 bases, with 11 bases spanning the gap. The CDR3 spans 15 residues. The CDR3 region has the DNA TGTGCCAGCAGTTTAGAGGGACATGGTACAGATACGCAGTATTTT. This codes for CASSLEGHGTDTQYF.

This clonotype was recorded once. The chain recombines TRBV9 with TRBJ2-5; D call uncertain. V lost 0 bases and J 4 bases, leaving 7 bases between the germline ends. CDR3 length: 13 residues. CDR1 and CDR2 from the germline V gene are SGDLS and YYNGEE. CDR3 DNA: TGTGCCAGCAGCGTAGCTCCCCTAGAGACCCAGTACTTC. This codes for CASSVAPLETQYF.

In this sample, this clonotype turned up a few times. The chain joins TRBV7-6 to TRBJ2-2; possibly TRBD1 or TRBD2 for D (5 bases each). This CDR3 contains 16 residues. Trimming shortened V by 6 bases and J by 4 bases, and 18 bases separated the two germline ends. Germline V gene lookup returns CDR1 SGHVS and CDR2 FNYEAQ. CDR3 coding DNA: TGTGCCAGCAGTCGAGACGCCAGGGAGAGCACCGGGGAGCTGTTTTTT. Protein sequence: CASSRDARESTGELFF.